This is a list of T cell receptor beta chains from one sample in a study of brain T cells in children with intractable seizures. Using immunoSEQ multiplex PCR, the repertoire was profiled, and TCRdb retains in-frame clones only, with some absent. The data hold tens of thousands of clones, with 85% to 95% observed a single time. The sample in question was peripheral blood, obtained at surgery. These receptors came from a boy younger than two with tuberous sclerosis and intractable seizures. Both conserved end residues are part of each CDR3. D genes are given only for firm matches. Only part of the rows carry a size: once, few, many, or a class if the clone is expanded.

TRBV4-1	NA	NA	TRBJ1-1	CASSPAGDVTEAFF	TGCGCCAGCAGCCCCGCAGGGGACGTCACTGAAGCTTTCTTT
TRBV9	NA	NA	TRBJ2-1	CASSSRLPGQGVNEQFF	TGTGCCAGCAGCTCTCGTCTACCGGGACAAGGCGTCAATGAGCAGTTCTTC
TRBV30	NA	NA	TRBJ2-5	CAWSVSRTMYF	TGTGCCTGGAGTGTAAGCAGAACTATGTACTTC
TRBV28	NA	TRBD1	TRBJ2-3	CASSLVRRDREQNTQYF	TGTGCCAGCAGTTTAGTCCGTCGGGACAGGGAGCAAAATACGCAGTATTTT
TRBV2	NA	NA	TRBJ1-6	CASIRVGPSALHF	TGTGCCAGCATCCGAGTAGGCCCAAGTGCCCTCCACTTT
TRBV5-8	once	TRBD1	TRBJ2-5	CASSYTGTGGTLETQYF	TGTGCCAGCAGTTATACCGGAACAGGGGGAACCCTAGAGACCCAGTACTTC
TRBV6-1	NA	NA	TRBJ2-3	CASSAGNDLRTDTQYF	TGTGCCAGCAGTGCTGGGAATGACCTTAGAACCGATACGCAGTATTTT
TRBV7-8	NA	TRBD1	TRBJ2-7	CASSLAGTAIYEQYF	TGTGCCAGCAGCTTAGCTGGGACAGCCATCTACGAGCAGTACTTC
TRBV27	NA	NA	TRBJ1-3	CASSLAGVGNTIYF	TGTGCCAGCAGTTTAGCAGGGGTTGGAAACACCATATATTTT
TRBV29-1	NA	TRBD1	TRBJ2-7	CSVGWQGAVEQYF	TGCAGCGTTGGTTGGCAGGGGGCGGTCGAGCAGTACTTC
TRBV7-2	few	NA	TRBJ1-5	CASSSGGRSNQPQHF	TGTGCCAGCAGCTCGGGGGGACGGAGCAATCAGCCCCAGCATTTT
TRBV10-3	NA	NA	TRBJ2-7	CASRTPMVGYEQYF	TGTGCCAGTCGGACTCCTATGGTGGGCTACGAGCAGTACTTC
TRBV7-9	NA	NA	TRBJ2-2	CASTQVGETGELFF	TGTGCCAGCACCCAAGTAGGGGAAACCGGGGAGCTGTTTTTT
TRBV5-1	few	NA	TRBJ2-1	CASSLAPGQDNEQFF	TGCGCCAGCAGCTTGGCGCCAGGGCAAGACAATGAGCAGTTCTTC
TRBV30	NA	TRBD2	TRBJ2-1	CAWRRRGGYEQFF	TGTGCCTGGAGACGGCGGGGGGGTTATGAGCAGTTCTTC
TRBV14	NA	NA	TRBJ1-2	CASSQDWMGDNYGYTF	TGTGCCAGCAGCCAAGATTGGATGGGTGACAACTATGGCTACACCTTC
TRBV4-2	NA	NA	TRBJ2-2	CASSQDPPQVSGELFF	TGTGCCAGCAGCCAAGATCCCCCGCAGGTATCCGGGGAGCTGTTTTTT
TRBV7-2	NA	NA	TRBJ1-2	CASSFAPGDVGYGYTF	TGTGCCAGCAGCTTTGCCCCAGGGGATGTGGGCTATGGCTACACCTTC